Listed below are T cell receptor beta chains from one sample, sequenced in a study of shared clonotypes between healthy human individuals. Libraries were prepared by immunoSEQ multiplex PCR; TCRdb keeps only in-frame clonotypes and omits some of them. The table lists about 2.2 million clones, around 93% of them singletons. Sequenced input: naive CD8+ T cells from PBMCs. These receptors all come from a man aged 18 to 29 in good health. Some clones in this sample may be carry-over from other donors' samples. Both conserved end residues are part of each CDR3. The D gene is left open where the match is weak. Not all rows give a size; the values are once, few, many and, for expanded clones, a class.

clone_size	v_call	j_call	d_call	cdr3_aa	cdr3_nt
.	TRBV27	TRBJ2-1	.	CASSPDPPRGPYNEQFF	TGTGCCAGCAGTCCAGACCCGCCCCGGGGCCCCTACAATGAGCAGTTCTTC
.	TRBV27	TRBJ1-1	.	CASRAEFGADLNTEAFF	TGTGCCAGCAGGGCAGAATTCGGGGCCGACCTTAACACTGAAGCTTTCTTT
.	TRBV6-5	TRBJ2-7	.	CASSASRGYEQYF	TGTGCCAGCAGTGCGTCCAGGGGCTACGAGCAGTACTTC
.	TRBV11-1	TRBJ2-1	.	CASSPLSYNEQFF	TGTGCCAGCAGCCCGCTGAGCTACAATGAGCAGTTCTTC
.	TRBV28	TRBJ1-5	.	CASSPRGSINLNQHF	TGTGCCAGCAGCCCTCGTGGGTCAATCAACCTCAATCAGCATTTT
.	TRBV7-6	TRBJ2-7	.	CASSAYRDAGSYEQYF	TGTGCCAGCAGCGCCTACCGGGACGCAGGGTCCTACGAGCAGTACTTC
.	TRBV27	TRBJ1-1	.	CASSLRQAGEAFF	TGTGCCAGCAGTTTACGACAGGCTGGTGAAGCTTTCTTT
.	TRBV19	TRBJ2-1	.	CASSILEGTRNEQFF	TGTGCCAGTAGTATTCTGGAAGGAACTCGCAATGAGCAGTTCTTC
.	TRBV9	TRBJ2-7	.	CASSVDDTEQYF	TGTGCCAGCAGCGTAGATGATACAGAGCAGTACTTC
few	TRBV19	TRBJ1-5	.	CASSIALWQPQHF	TGTGCCAGTAGTATAGCTCTATGGCAGCCCCAGCATTTT
.	TRBV27	TRBJ1-5	TRBD1	CASSLDRGARQPQHF	TGTGCCAGCAGTTTAGACAGGGGGGCGCGACAGCCCCAGCATTTT
once	TRBV19	TRBJ2-7	TRBD2	CASSIGLAGVSYEQYF	TGTGCCAGTAGTATCGGGCTAGCGGGAGTATCCTACGAGCAGTACTTC
.	TRBV7-8	TRBJ2-2	.	CASSLPGAGGSYTGELFF	TGTGCCAGCAGCTTACCAGGGGCTGGCGGGAGCTACACCGGGGAGCTGTTTTTT
once	TRBV19	TRBJ2-7	.	CASSMRTVYEQYF	TGTGCCAGTAGTATGCGGACGGTCTACGAGCAGTACTTC
.	TRBV2	TRBJ2-1	TRBD1	CASSPGQGPGSYNEQFF	TGTGCCAGCAGTCCCGGACAGGGCCCAGGGTCCTACAATGAGCAGTTCTTC
.	TRBV4-1	TRBJ2-5	TRBD2	CASRDSGRAEETQYF	TGCGCCAGCAGGGATAGCGGGAGGGCCGAGGAGACCCAGTACTTC
.	TRBV12-5	TRBJ2-1	.	CASGFGRNNEQFF	TGTGCTAGTGGTTTTGGTAGGAACAATGAGCAGTTCTTC
.	TRBV11-2	TRBJ1-5	.	CASTDSDQPQHF	TGTGCCAGCACGGACAGTGATCAGCCCCAGCATTTT
.	TRBV5-1	TRBJ2-7	.	CASSPRTGKPSYEQYF	TGCGCCAGCAGCCCCAGGACTGGGAAGCCCTCCTACGAGCAGTACTTC
.	TRBV7-2	TRBJ2-7	TRBD2	CASSTTGGLAGEYEQYF	TGTGCCAGCAGCACCACAGGAGGACTAGCGGGGGAATACGAGCAGTACTTC
.	TRBV28	TRBJ1-5	TRBD1	CASSLVRTGWRQPQHF	TGTGCCAGCAGTTTAGTTCGGACAGGGTGGCGTCAGCCCCAGCATTTT
.	TRBV5-4	TRBJ2-5	.	CASSPDRDTAQETQYF	TGTGCCAGCAGCCCTGACCGGGACACAGCACAAGAGACCCAGTACTTC
.	TRBV29-1	TRBJ1-1	TRBD1	CSVRQTGGGVTEAFF	TGCAGCGTCCGACAGACAGGGGGTGGGGTCACTGAAGCTTTCTTT
.	TRBV28	TRBJ1-5	.	CASNNRASQPQHF	TGTGCCAGCAACAACAGGGCGAGTCAGCCCCAGCATTTT
.	TRBV30	TRBJ1-6	.	CAWRHFRQSGNSPLHF	TGTGCCTGGAGGCACTTCCGACAGTCGGGGAATTCACCCCTCCACTTT
.	TRBV5-4	TRBJ1-1	.	CASSPRGKDTEAFF	TGTGCCAGCAGCCCCAGGGGCAAGGACACTGAAGCTTTCTTT
.	TRBV5-4	TRBJ2-7	TRBD2	CASSPGLAGGPASEQYF	TGTGCCAGCAGCCCGGGACTAGCGGGAGGGCCCGCTTCCGAGCAGTACTTC
.	TRBV7-2	TRBJ2-2	TRBD1	CASSFLLRQGETGELFF	TGTGCCAGCAGCTTCCTATTAAGACAGGGAGAGACCGGGGAGCTGTTTTTT
.	TRBV7-9	TRBJ2-7	.	CASSGEEGLRFLEQYF	TGTGCCAGCAGCGGAGAAGAGGGCTTGAGGTTCCTCGAGCAGTACTTC
.	TRBV12-5	TRBJ1-1	.	CASGSTGMNTEAFF	TGTGCTAGTGGTTCCACAGGGATGAACACTGAAGCTTTCTTT
.	TRBV5-1	TRBJ1-2	.	CASSPFGQGYGYTF	TGCGCCAGCAGCCCATTCGGGCAGGGGTATGGCTACACCTTC
.	TRBV6-5	TRBJ2-5	.	CASSSRAVPQETQYF	TGTGCCAGCAGCTCCAGGGCGGTCCCACAAGAGACCCAGTACTTC
many	TRBV9	TRBJ2-2	.	CASSVAGELFF	TGTGCCAGCAGCGTAGCCGGGGAGCTGTTTTTT
.	TRBV1	TRBJ1-2	.	CTSSPDGGTGGLCGYTF	TGCACCAGCAGCCCTGACGGGGGGACAGGGGGCCTCTGTGGCTACACCTTC
.	TRBV5-1	TRBJ2-7	TRBD2	CASTPSGRSYEQYF	TGCGCCAGCACCCCTAGCGGGAGAAGCTACGAGCAGTACTTC
.	TRBV9	TRBJ1-1	.	CASSPDPSPTEAFF	TGTGCCAGCAGCCCAGACCCATCTCCCACTGAAGCTTTCTTT
.	TRBV27	TRBJ2-7	.	CASSPNHYEQYF	TGTGCCAGCAGTCCCAACCATTACGAGCAGTACTTC
.	TRBV9	TRBJ2-1	.	CASSEHGEQFF	TGTGCCAGCAGCGAACATGGAGAGCAGTTCTTC
.	TRBV15	TRBJ2-1	TRBD1	CATSRAGGNEQFF	TGTGCCACCAGCAGAGCAGGGGGTAATGAGCAGTTCTTC
.	TRBV9	TRBJ1-5	.	CASSPRGGPNQPQHF	TGTGCCAGCAGCCCTCGAGGGGGACCTAATCAGCCCCAGCATTTT
.	TRBV19	TRBJ2-7	TRBD1	CASSVLPGQASYEQYF	TGTGCCAGTAGTGTATTGCCGGGACAGGCCTCCTACGAGCAGTACTTC
.	TRBV15	TRBJ2-7	TRBD2	CATSRGLAASYEQYF	TGTGCCACCAGCAGAGGACTAGCGGCCTCCTACGAGCAGTACTTC
.	TRBV27	TRBJ2-7	.	CASSLLGANYEQYF	TGTGCCAGCAGTTTACTTGGGGCTAACTACGAGCAGTACTTC
.	TRBV13	TRBJ2-1	TRBD2	CASSSGLAGNNEQFF	TGTGCCAGCAGCTCGGGACTAGCGGGAAACAATGAGCAGTTCTTC
once	TRBV7-3	TRBJ2-1	TRBD2	CASSLGLAGSEQFF	TGTGCCAGCAGCTTAGGACTAGCGGGGAGTGAGCAGTTCTTC
.	TRBV7-9	TRBJ2-5	TRBD1	CASSYHTGVETQYF	TGTGCCAGCAGCTACCACACAGGGGTAGAGACCCAGTACTTC
.	TRBV28	TRBJ2-7	.	CASSSGSYEQYF	TGTGCCAGCAGTTCAGGGTCCTACGAGCAGTACTTC
.	TRBV9	TRBJ2-7	.	CASSVGRTQYEQYF	TGTGCCAGCAGCGTAGGGAGGACACAATACGAGCAGTACTTC
once	TRBV28	TRBJ2-5	.	CASSFVGQDQETQYF	TGTGCCAGCAGTTTTGTGGGGCAGGACCAAGAGACCCAGTACTTC
.	TRBV9	TRBJ1-2	.	CASSVGPGNYGYTF	TGTGCCAGCAGCGTAGGTCCAGGGAACTATGGCTACACCTTC
.	TRBV15	TRBJ1-2	.	CATSEGANYGYTF	TGTGCCACCAGCGAGGGGGCTAACTATGGCTACACCTTC
.	TRBV7-9	TRBJ2-4	TRBD1	CASSLEDRAKNIQYF	TGTGCCAGCAGCTTAGAGGACAGGGCAAAAAACATTCAGTACTTC
.	TRBV27	TRBJ1-2	TRBD1	CASRISVGQGGSYYGYTF	TGTGCCAGCAGAATCTCCGTTGGGCAGGGGGGATCGTACTATGGCTACACCTTC
.	TRBV27	TRBJ1-1	TRBD1	CASSFTGTGLEAFF	TGTGCCAGCAGTTTTACCGGGACAGGTTTAGAGGCTTTCTTT